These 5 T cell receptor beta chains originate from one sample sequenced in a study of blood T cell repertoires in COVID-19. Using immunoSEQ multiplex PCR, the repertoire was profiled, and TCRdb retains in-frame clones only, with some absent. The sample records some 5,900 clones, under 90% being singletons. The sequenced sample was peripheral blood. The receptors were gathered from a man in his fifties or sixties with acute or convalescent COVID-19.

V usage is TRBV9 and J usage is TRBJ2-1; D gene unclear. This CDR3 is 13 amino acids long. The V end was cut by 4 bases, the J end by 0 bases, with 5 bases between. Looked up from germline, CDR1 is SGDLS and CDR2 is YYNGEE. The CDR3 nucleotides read TGTGCCAGCAGCTTGAGCTCCTACAATGAGCAGTTCTTC. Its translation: CASSLSSYNEQFF.

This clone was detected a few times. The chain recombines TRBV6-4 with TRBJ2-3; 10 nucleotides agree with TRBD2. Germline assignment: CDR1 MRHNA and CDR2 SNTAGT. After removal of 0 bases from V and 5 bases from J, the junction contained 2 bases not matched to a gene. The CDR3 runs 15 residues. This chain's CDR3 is CASSDSSSGGDTQYF. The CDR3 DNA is TGTGCCAGCAGTGACTCGTCTAGCGGGGGAGATACGCAGTATTTT.

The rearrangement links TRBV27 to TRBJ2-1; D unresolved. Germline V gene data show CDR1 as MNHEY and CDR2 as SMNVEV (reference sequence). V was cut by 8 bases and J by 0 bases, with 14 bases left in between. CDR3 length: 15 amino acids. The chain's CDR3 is CASLRSYSSYNEQFF. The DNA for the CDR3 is TGTGCCAGCTTGCGGAGTTATAGCTCCTACAATGAGCAGTTCTTC.

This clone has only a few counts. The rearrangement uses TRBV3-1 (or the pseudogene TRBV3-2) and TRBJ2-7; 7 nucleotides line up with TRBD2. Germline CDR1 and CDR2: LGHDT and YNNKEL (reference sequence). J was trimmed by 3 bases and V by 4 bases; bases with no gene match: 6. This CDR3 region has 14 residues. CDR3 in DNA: TGTGCCAGCAGCCCGCGGGGAGGGCTCTACGAGCAGTACTTC. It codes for CASSPRGGLYEQYF.

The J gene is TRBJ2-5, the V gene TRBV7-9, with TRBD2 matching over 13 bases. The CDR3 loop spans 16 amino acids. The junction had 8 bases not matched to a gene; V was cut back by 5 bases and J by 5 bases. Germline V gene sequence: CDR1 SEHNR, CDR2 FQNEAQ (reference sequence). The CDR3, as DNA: TGTGCCAGCAGCGCCCGGACTAGCGGGGGCCGGGAGACCCAGTACTTC. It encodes CASSARTSGGRETQYF. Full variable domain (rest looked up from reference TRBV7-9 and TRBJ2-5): DTGVSQNPRHKITKRGQNVTFRCDPISEHNRLYWYRQTLGQGPEFLTYFQNEAQLEKSRLLSDRFSAERPKGSFSTLEIQRTEQGDSAMYLCASSARTSGGRETQYFGPGTRLLVL.